This T cell receptor (beta chain) comes out of a study of neoadjuvant anti-PD-1 for oral cavity cancer (dated by TCRdb to the early 2020s). Study-level background: Before curative-intent surgical resection, most patients were given three to four biweekly doses of nivolumab at 3 mg/kg. Patients without progression received a fourth nivolumab dose around day 43 and underwent definitive surgical resection on days 50-56. Patients with complete response, partial response or stable disease by RECIST 1.1 were defined as responders, whereas patients with progression were defined as non-responders. There were roughly 11 patients in the parent correlative cohort, and the response rate was approximately 36%. Here is what the overall study found, with its caveats: Greater tumor shrinkage correlated with larger post-treatment sizes of preexisting intratumoral clones, which suggests that expansion of preexisting clones contributed to response. Only a few patients per response group were included in the TCR analyses, and larger cohorts for validation were called for by the authors. A higher pretreatment blood Treg/Th17 ratio correlated with both higher pretreatment blood TCRbeta clonality and lower post-treatment tumor TCRbeta clonality.

Its CDR3 holds 16 amino acids, cysteine through phenylalanine. Only CDR3 DNA remains: 48 bases, in frame from the first base. The germline ends are 17 bases apart after V is trimmed by 7 bases and J by 4 bases. Based on the germline V gene, the CDR1 and CDR2 sequences are SNHLY and FYNNEI. Concerning this clone: Its target antigen remains unknown. The input lacks base qualities; no much larger clone sits a single base away.

Survey sequencing of tumors used two replicates per sample, and the tumor libraries mostly started from 4.5 to 5.5 ug of input genomic DNA. TCRbeta libraries were prepared with the immunoSEQ hsTCRbeta kit according to the manufacturer's instructions. The finished libraries were brought together in one pool at roughly 2.7 nM, which was then read using an Illumina NovaSeq 6000 S4 flow cell. As for the original processing: The immunoSEQ Analyzer handled quality control and preprocessing of the raw data. The analysis was restricted to productive rearrangements, with each unique CDR3 amino acid sequence defining a clonotype. Using the R package tcR, the researchers computed the Gini-Simpson index as their estimate of repertoire clonality. Student's t test was used to compare Gini indices, while Pearson correlation assessed associations with tumor size change. TCRdb stores this immuneACCESS table with in-frame sequences only. Part of the clones is absent; in the studies checked, under half of the shortfall reflects unresolved V genes, and no reason is known for the rest. That table gives V, J and clone size, and the DNA gave D and trimming. Across this sample there are 9,000 to 13,000 clones, with approximately 52% seen only once. Approximately 27% of the sample is in the top ten clones.

The sample's time point label, decoded: before neoadjuvant nivolumab. Patients were newly diagnosed with stage II-IVA oral cavity squamous cell carcinoma and had received no prior systemic or radiation treatment. Everyone in the cohort had locally advanced, HPV-negative oral cavity squamous cell carcinoma. The samples were obtained from a longitudinal correlative study of a single-arm phase II trial testing neoadjuvant nivolumab in oral cavity squamous cell carcinoma. Subject-matched pre- and post-treatment PBMCs and tumors from three responders and three non-responders were subjected to genomic DNA-based TCRbeta sequencing. Genomic DNA was isolated from tumor tissue using the Maxwell RSC DNA from Tissue kit.

The TCR sequence derives from a person between 40 and 85 years old with oral cavity squamous cell carcinoma. The sample was tumor tissue, taken before nivolumab (anti-PD-1) treatment. The chain joins TRBV2 to TRBJ1-6; D gene: possibly TRBD1, on 5 matching bases. The DNA sequence follows: TGTGCCAGCACGGGCGGGTCAAGGGGATATAATTCACCCCTCCACTTT. Its protein is CASTGGSRGYNSPLHF.